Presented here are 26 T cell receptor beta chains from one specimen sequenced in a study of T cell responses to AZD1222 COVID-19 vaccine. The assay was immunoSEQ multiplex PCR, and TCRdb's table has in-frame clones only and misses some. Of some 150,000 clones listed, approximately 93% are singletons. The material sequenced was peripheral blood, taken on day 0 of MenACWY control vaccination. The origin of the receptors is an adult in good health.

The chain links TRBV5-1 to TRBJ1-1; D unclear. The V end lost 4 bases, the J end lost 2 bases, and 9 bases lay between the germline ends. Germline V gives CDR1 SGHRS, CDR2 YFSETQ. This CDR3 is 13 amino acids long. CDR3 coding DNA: TGCGCCAGCAGCGGTTCCGGCAACACTGAAGCTTTCTTT. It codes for CASSGSGNTEAFF.

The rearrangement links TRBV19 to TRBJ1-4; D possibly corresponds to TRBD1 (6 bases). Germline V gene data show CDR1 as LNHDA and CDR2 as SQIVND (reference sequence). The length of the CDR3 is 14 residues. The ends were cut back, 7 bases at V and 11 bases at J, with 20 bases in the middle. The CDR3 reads CASKVSGVLGKLFF. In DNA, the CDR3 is TGTGCCAGTAAAGTATCAGGGGTTCTAGGGAAACTGTTTTTT.

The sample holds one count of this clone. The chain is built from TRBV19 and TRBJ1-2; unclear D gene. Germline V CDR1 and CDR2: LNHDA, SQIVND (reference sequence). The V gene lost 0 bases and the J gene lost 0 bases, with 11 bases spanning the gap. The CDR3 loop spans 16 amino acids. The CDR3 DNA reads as TGTGCCAGTAGTATAGATAACGAAGAGTCTAACTATGGCTACACCTTC. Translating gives CASSIDNEESNYGYTF.

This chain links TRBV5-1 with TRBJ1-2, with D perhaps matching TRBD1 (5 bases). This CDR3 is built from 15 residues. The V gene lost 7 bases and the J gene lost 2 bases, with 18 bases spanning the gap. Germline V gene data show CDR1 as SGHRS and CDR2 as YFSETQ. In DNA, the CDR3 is TGCGCCAGCGCCAGGGAGACGGGCAGGAACTATGGCTACACCTTC. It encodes CASARETGRNYGYTF. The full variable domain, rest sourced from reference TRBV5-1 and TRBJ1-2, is KAGVTQTPRYLIKTRGQQVTLSCSPISGHRSVSWYQQTPGQGLQFLFEYFSETQRNKGNFPGRFSGRQFSNSRSEMNVSTLELGDSALYLCASARETGRNYGYTFGSGTRLTVV.

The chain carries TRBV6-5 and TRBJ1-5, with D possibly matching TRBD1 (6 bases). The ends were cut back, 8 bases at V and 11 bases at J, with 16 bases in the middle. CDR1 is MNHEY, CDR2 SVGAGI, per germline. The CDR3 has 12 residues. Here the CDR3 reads CASGTGMTAQHF. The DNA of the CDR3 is TGTGCCAGCGGAACAGGGATGACAGCCCAGCATTTT.

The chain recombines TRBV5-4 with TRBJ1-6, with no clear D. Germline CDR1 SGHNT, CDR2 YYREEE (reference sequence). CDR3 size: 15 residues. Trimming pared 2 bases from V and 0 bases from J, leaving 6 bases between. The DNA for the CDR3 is TGTGCCAGCAGCTTATCCTCCTCCTATAATTCACCCCTCCACTTT. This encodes CASSLSSSYNSPLHF.

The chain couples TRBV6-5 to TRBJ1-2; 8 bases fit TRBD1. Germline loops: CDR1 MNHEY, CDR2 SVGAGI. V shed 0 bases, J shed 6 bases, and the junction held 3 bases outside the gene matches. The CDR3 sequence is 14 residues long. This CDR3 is CASSYSTGAHGYTF. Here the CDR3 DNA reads TGTGCCAGCAGTTACTCGACAGGGGCGCATGGCTACACCTTC.

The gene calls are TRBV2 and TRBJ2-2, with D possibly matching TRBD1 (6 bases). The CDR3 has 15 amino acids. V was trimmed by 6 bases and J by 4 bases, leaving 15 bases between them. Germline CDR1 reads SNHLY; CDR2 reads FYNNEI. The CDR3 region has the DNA TGTGCCAGCAGACTACAGGGATCGGGCACCGGGGAGCTGTTTTTT. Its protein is CASRLQGSGTGELFF.

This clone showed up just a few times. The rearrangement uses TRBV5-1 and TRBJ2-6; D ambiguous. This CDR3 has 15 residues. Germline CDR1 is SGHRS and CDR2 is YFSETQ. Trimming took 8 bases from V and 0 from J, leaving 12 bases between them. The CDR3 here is CASSPQSSGANVLTF. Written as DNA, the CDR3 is TGCGCCAGTTCTCCACAGAGCTCTGGGGCCAACGTCCTGACTTTC.

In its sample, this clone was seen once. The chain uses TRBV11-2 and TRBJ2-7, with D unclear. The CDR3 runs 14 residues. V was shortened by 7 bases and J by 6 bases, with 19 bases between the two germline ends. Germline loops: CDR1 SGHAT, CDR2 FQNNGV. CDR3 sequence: CASKGRRSGSEQYF. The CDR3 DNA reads TGTGCCAGCAAGGGTCGAAGATCTGGATCCGAGCAGTACTTC. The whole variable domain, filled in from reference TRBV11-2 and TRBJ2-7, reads EAGVAQSPRYKIIEKRQSVAFWCNPISGHATLYWYQQILGQGPKLLIQFQNNGVVDDSQLPKDRFSAERLKGVDSTLKIQPAKLEDSAVYLCASKGRRSGSEQYFGPGTRLTVT.

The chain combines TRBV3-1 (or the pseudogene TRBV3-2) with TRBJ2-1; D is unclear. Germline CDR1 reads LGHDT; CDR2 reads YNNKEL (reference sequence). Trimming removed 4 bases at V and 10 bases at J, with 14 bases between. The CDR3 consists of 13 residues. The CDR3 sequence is CASSPFELTEQFF. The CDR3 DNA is TGTGCCAGCAGCCCCTTTGAGTTAACCGAGCAGTTCTTC.

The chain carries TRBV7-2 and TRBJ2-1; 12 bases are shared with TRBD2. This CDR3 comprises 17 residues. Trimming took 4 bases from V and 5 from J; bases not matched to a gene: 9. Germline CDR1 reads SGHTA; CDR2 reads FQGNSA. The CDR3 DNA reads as TGTGCCAGCAGCTCCCCCACTAGCGGGGGGATGGACAATGAGCAGTTCTTC. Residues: CASSSPTSGGMDNEQFF.

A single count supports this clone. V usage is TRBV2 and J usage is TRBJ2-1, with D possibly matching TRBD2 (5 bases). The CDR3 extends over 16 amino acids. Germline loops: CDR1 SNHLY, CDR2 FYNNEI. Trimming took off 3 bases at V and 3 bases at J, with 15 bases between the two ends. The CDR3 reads CASSDLQRGNYNEQFF. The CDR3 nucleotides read TGTGCCAGCAGTGACCTACAACGGGGAAACTACAATGAGCAGTTCTTC.

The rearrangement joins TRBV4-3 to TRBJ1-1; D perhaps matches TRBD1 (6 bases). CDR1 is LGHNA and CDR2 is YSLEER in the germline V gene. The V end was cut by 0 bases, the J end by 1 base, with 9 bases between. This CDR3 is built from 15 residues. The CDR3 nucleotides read TGCGCCAGCAGCCAAGAGGACAGCTGGAACACTGAAGCTTTCTTT. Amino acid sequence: CASSQEDSWNTEAFF.

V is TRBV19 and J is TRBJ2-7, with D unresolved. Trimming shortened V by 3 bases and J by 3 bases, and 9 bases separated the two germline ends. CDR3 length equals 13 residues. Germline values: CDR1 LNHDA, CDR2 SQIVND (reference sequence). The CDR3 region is CASSISSVYEQYF. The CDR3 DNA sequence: TGTGCCAGTAGTATTTCGTCGGTCTACGAGCAGTACTTC.

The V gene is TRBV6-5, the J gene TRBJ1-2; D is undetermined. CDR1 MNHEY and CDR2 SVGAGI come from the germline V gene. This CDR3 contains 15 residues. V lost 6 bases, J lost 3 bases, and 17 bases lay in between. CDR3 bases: TGTGCCAGCAGAAGACACCTACTCCTGGACTATGGCTACACCTTC. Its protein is CASRRHLLLDYGYTF.

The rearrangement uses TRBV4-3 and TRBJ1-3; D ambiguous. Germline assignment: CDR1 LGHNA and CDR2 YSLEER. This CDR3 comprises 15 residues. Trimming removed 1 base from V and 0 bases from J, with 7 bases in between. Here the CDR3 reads CASSQVPISGNTIYF. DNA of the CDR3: TGCGCCAGCAGCCAAGTCCCAATCTCTGGAAACACCATATATTTT.

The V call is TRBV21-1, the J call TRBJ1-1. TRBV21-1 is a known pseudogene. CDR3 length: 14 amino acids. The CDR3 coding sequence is TGTGCCAGCAGCAAAGCTGGGATGAACACTGAAGCTTTCTTT. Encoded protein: CASSKAGMNTEAFF.

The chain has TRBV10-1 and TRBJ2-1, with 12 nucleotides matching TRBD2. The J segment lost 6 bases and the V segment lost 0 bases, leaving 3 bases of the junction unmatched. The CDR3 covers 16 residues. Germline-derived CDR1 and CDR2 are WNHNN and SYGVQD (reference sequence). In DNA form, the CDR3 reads TGCGCCAGCAGTGAGTCCTCTAGCGGGAGGGCCAATGAGCAGTTCTTC. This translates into CASSESSSGRANEQFF.

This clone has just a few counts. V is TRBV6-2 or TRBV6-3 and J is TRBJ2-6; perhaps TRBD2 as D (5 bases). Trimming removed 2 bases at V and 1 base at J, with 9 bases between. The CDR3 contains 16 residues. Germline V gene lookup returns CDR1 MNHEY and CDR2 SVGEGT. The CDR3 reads CASSYDEGSGANVLTF. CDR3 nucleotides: TGTGCCAGCAGTTACGACGAGGGATCTGGGGCCAACGTCCTGACTTTC.

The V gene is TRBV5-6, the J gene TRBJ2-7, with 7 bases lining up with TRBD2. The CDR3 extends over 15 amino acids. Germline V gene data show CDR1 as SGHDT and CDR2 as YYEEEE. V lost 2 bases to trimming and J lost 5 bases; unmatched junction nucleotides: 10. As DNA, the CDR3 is TGTGCCAGCAGCTTATGGGGGGAGGGCCTCGACGAGCAGTACTTC. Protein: CASSLWGEGLDEQYF. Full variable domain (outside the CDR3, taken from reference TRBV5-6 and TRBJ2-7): DAGVTQSPTHLIKTRGQQVTLRCSPKSGHDTVSWYQQALGQGPQFIFQYYEEEERQRGNFPDRFSGHQFPNYSSELNVNALLLGDSALYLCASSLWGEGLDEQYFGPGTRLTVT.

CDR3 sequence (DNA): TGCGCCAGCAGCCAAGGGGGCTCCCCTAACTATGGCTACACCTTC. Translated, it gives CASSQGGSPNYGYTF. The chain recombines TRBV4-3 with TRBJ1-2, with D possibly being TRBD1 (5 bases). Trimming shortened V by 1 base and J by 0 bases, and 9 bases separated the two germline ends. The V gene's germline CDR1 is LGHNA and CDR2 YSLEER. There are 15 residues in the CDR3.

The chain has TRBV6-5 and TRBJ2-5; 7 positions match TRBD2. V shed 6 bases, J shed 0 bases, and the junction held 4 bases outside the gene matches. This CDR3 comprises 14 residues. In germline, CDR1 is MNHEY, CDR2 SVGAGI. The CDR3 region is CASSRGLDQETQYF. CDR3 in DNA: TGTGCCAGCAGCCGAGGACTAGACCAAGAGACCCAGTACTTC.

The CDR3, as DNA: TGTGCCAGTTCACGGACGGACGGATACGAGCAGTACTTC. Translation: CASSRTDGYEQYF. V is TRBV7-3 and J is TRBJ2-7; no clear D. This CDR3 has 13 amino acids. Germline-derived CDR1 and CDR2 are SGHTA and FQGTGA. V was trimmed by 9 bases and J by 4 bases, leaving 16 bases between them.

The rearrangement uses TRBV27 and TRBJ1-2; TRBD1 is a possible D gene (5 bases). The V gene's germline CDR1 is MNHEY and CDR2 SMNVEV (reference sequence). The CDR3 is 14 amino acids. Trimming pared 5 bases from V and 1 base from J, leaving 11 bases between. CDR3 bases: TGTGCCAGCAGTCTCGACAGCCTTAACTATGGCTACACCTTC. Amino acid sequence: CASSLDSLNYGYTF.

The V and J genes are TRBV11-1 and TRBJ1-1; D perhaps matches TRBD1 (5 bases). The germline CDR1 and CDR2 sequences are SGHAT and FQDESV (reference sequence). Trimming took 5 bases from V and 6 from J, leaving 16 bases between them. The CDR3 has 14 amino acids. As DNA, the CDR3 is TGTGCCAGCAGCCCGGTCCCGGGAGGGGCTGAAGCTTTCTTT. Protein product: CASSPVPGGAEAFF.